Included here is one T cell receptor beta chain sequence, with context. Its specificity is not known. The data were obtained in a study of identical twins. Study-wide results and limits: The presence of invariant MAIT and iNKT cells could partly confound analyses of zero-insertion sequences.

A universal primer site was added by template switching, and unique molecular identifiers were carried by the cDNA. One entry per CDR3 protein results from TCRdb running MiXCR on the 5' RACE reads. The sample consists of some 690,000 distinct CDR3 sequences, 21% of them appearing once. V lost 4 bases, J lost 6 bases, and 17 bases lay in between. The germline V gene has CDR1 LGHDT and CDR2 YNNKEL (reference sequence). The CDR3 is made up of 15 amino acids. This sample was shared with a second study, whose subject was T cells expressing NK-cell markers. This second study notes: Researchers got TCR beta repertoires out of sorted CD3+CD56+NKG2C+, CD3+CD56+NKG2C- and CD3+CD56-NKG2C+ T cells. Dominant NKG2C+ clonotypes were found to form roughly 1.0-7.0% of CD8+ T cells in five to seven donors.

The sequencing sample was made of PBMCs. This clonotype originated in a woman between 18 and 30 years old in good health. This chain connects TRBV3-1 to TRBJ2-3; D is uncertain. The CDR3 loop is CASSPTTGIVDTQYF. CDR3 coding DNA: TGTGCCAGCAGCCCTACGACTGGCATAGTGGATACGCAGTATTTT.